The 19 T cell receptor beta chains in this list originate from one sample, sequenced in a study of blood T cell repertoires in COVID-19 (dated by TCRdb to the early 2020s). Libraries were built with the immunoSEQ multiplex PCR assay. Sourced from immuneACCESS, this table was stored by TCRdb with only in-frame sequences that have V and J called. A share of the clones is absent; for the studies checked, an unresolved V gene accounts for under half, and the remainder has no known explanation. In this sample the table shows about 150,000 clones, 75% to 90% of which occur a single time. Of the sample, roughly 15% falls within the top ten clones. The material sequenced was peripheral blood. The receptors derive from a middle-aged woman with acute or convalescent COVID-19.

The chain employs TRBV6-5 and TRBJ1-1; no definite D call. Looked up from germline, CDR1 is MNHEY and CDR2 is SVGAGI. V lost 6 bases and J 1 base, leaving 9 bases between the germline ends. The CDR3 totals 13 residues. DNA of the CDR3: TGTGCCAGCAGGGTGGCAGGGAACACTGAAGCTTTCTTT. Its protein product is CASRVAGNTEAFF.

In its sample, this clone was seen a few times. This rearrangement joins TRBV7-2 to TRBJ2-2; 7 bases are a match to TRBD1. The CDR3 extends over 15 amino acids. Germline loops: CDR1 SGHTA, CDR2 FQGNSA. The V segment lost 5 bases and the J segment 0 bases; nucleotides outside the gene matches: 3. CDR3 DNA sequence: TGTGCCAGCAGCAGGGACAGTGCGAACACCGGGGAGCTGTTTTTT. Protein sequence: CASSRDSANTGELFF.

The chain couples TRBV30 to TRBJ2-7, with 8 bases fitting TRBD1. V dropped 1 base and J dropped 6; count of bases not matched to a gene: 11. From germline, CDR1 is GTSNPN and CDR2 SVGIG (reference sequence). The CDR3 has 15 residues. This CDR3 reads CAWSERTGFWGEQYF. In DNA form, the CDR3 reads TGTGCCTGGAGTGAAAGGACAGGGTTTTGGGGCGAGCAGTACTTC.

The chain carries TRBV6-5 and TRBJ2-3; 11 bases are a match to TRBD2. Germline V lookup: CDR1 MNHEY, CDR2 SVGAGI. The J segment lost 3 bases and the V segment lost 8 bases, leaving 1 base of the junction unmatched. The CDR3 spans 13 residues. The CDR3 region has the DNA TGTGCCAGCGGGACTAGCGGTACAGATACGCAGTATTTT. This sequence encodes CASGTSGTDTQYF.

V and J are TRBV6-1 and TRBJ1-6; maybe TRBD1 (5 bases). The CDR3 is 15 residues long. The V end was cut by 3 bases, the J end by 6 bases, with 12 bases between. Germline-derived CDR1 and CDR2 are MNHNS and SASEGT. CDR3 sequence (DNA): TGTGCCAGCAGTGATAGTCTGGGGGGTAATTCACCCCTCCACTTT. Amino acid sequence: CASSDSLGGNSPLHF.

Here the CDR3 reads CAISVRTKDNEQFF. CDR3 nucleotide sequence: TGTGCCATCAGTGTAAGGACTAAAGACAATGAGCAGTTCTTC. The V and J genes are TRBV10-3 and TRBJ2-1; a weak D match, TRBD2 (6 bases). Germline lookup yields CDR1 ENHRY and CDR2 SYGVKD. Deletions cut 4 bases from V and 5 bases from J, with 12 bases between. CDR3 length: 14 residues.

V usage is TRBV7-9 and J usage is TRBJ2-7; TRBD1 agrees at 9 bases. There are 14 residues in the CDR3. J lost 7 bases, V lost 6 bases, and 10 bases had no gene match. Germline V gene lookup returns CDR1 SEHNR and CDR2 FQNEAQ (reference sequence). The CDR3 region has the DNA TGTGCCAGCAGTCCGGGACAGGGAGATCGGGAGCAGTACTTC. As protein: CASSPGQGDREQYF.

This clone has more than one count but fewer than ten. The CDR3 loop is CASSLRDGTEAFF. The CDR3 DNA is TGTGCCAGCAGCCTCAGGGATGGGACTGAAGCTTTCTTT. This sequence joins TRBV12-3 or TRBV12-4 and TRBJ1-1; a possible D gene is TRBD1 (5 bases). This CDR3 spans 13 amino acids. The V end was cut by 6 bases, the J end by 5 bases, with 13 bases between.

The rearrangement uses TRBV20-1 and TRBJ2-7, with D possibly matching TRBD1 (5 bases). CDR3 length: 12 amino acids. The V end lost 7 bases, the J end lost 4 bases, and 14 bases lay between the germline ends. Germline CDR1 DFQATT, CDR2 SNEGSKA (reference sequence). The CDR3 DNA sequence: TGCAGTGGCAGTGACAGAATATACGAGCAGTACTTC. The encoded protein is CSGSDRIYEQYF.

V gene TRBV30 combines with J gene TRBJ1-4; D gene uncertain. The V gene's germline CDR1 is GTSNPN and CDR2 SVGIG (reference sequence). V gave up 1 base and J gave up 1 base, with 10 bases separating them. The CDR3 sequence is 15 residues long. In nucleotides, the CDR3 is TGTGCCTGGAGTGAGCGGTATGGAACTAATGAAAAACTGTTTTTT. Protein: CAWSERYGTNEKLFF. Drawing the rest from reference TRBV30 and TRBJ1-4, the complete variable domain is SQTIHQWPATLVQPVGSPLSLECTVEGTSNPNLYWYRQAAGRGLQLLFYSVGIGQISSEVPQNLSASRPQDRQFILSSKKLLLSDSGFYLCAWSERYGTNEKLFFGSGTQLSVL.

The V and J genes are TRBV29-1 and TRBJ2-7; perhaps TRBD2 as D (5 bases). The CDR3 length is 12 residues. The ends were cut back, 4 bases at V and 1 base at J, with 8 bases in the middle. Germline V CDR1 and CDR2: SQVTM, ANQGSEA. The CDR3 DNA sequence: TGCAGCGTTGCTAGCAATTCCTACGAGCAGTACTTC. Translating it yields CSVASNSYEQYF.

The chain carries TRBV3-1 (or the pseudogene TRBV3-2) and TRBJ2-7; D unresolved. The V gene lost 4 bases and the J gene lost 3 bases, with 4 bases spanning the gap. The CDR3 length is 11 residues. The germline V gene encodes CDR1 LGHDT and CDR2 YNNKEL (reference sequence). CDR3 protein: CASSLHYEQYF. The DNA for the CDR3 is TGTGCCAGCAGCCTCCACTACGAGCAGTACTTC.

The chain combines TRBV2 with TRBJ1-6; 7 bases line up with TRBD1. The CDR3 loop spans 15 amino acids. The germline V gene has CDR1 SNHLY and CDR2 FYNNEI. V was pared by 7 bases and J by 11 bases, with 14 bases of the junction left unmatched. The CDR3 protein is CASMTPGQLLTPLHF. For the CDR3, the DNA is TGTGCCAGCATGACACCGGGACAGTTATTAACACCCCTCCACTTT.

The V gene is TRBV27, the J gene TRBJ2-1; TRBD2 is a possible D gene (5 bases). CDR3 length: 15 amino acids. Germline assignment: CDR1 MNHEY and CDR2 SMNVEV (reference sequence). The V and J ends lost 6 bases and 1 base respectively, with 13 bases between them. The CDR3 here is CASRPSLWSYNEQFF. CDR3 bases: TGTGCCAGCAGACCTAGCTTGTGGTCCTACAATGAGCAGTTCTTC.

The rearrangement links TRBV4-1 to TRBJ1-6; the match to TRBD1 covers 7 bases. The CDR3 has 14 amino acids. Germline V lookup: CDR1 MGHRA, CDR2 YSYEKL. V lost 7 bases, J lost 7 bases, and 7 bases stayed unmatched. In nucleotides, the CDR3 is TGCGCCAGCAAGGCCGGGACAGAGAATTCACCCCTCCACTTT. This codes for CASKAGTENSPLHF.

The DNA of the CDR3 is TGTGCCAGCAGCGCCGAGGGGACAGTCACAGATACGCAGTATTTT. Encoded protein: CASSAEGTVTDTQYF. The chain carries TRBV9 and TRBJ2-3; TRBD1 matches 7 bases. The junction had 6 bases not matched to a gene; V was cut back by 3 bases and J by 2 bases. The CDR3 contains 15 residues. From germline, CDR1 is SGDLS and CDR2 YYNGEE.

The chain couples TRBV27 to TRBJ2-3; 11 bases map to TRBD2. The V gene's germline CDR1 is MNHEY and CDR2 SMNVEV (reference sequence). The CDR3 sequence is 15 residues long. V lost 2 bases and J lost 3; bases outside the gene matches: 1. The CDR3 protein is CASSLIAGGTDTQYF. The CDR3 DNA follows: TGTGCCAGCAGTTTAATAGCGGGGGGGACAGATACGCAGTATTTT.

The chain joins TRBV19 to TRBJ2-3; the D is unclear. The ends were cut back, 2 bases at V and 1 base at J, with 10 bases in the middle. Per the germline V gene, CDR1 is LNHDA and CDR2 is SQIVND (reference sequence). The CDR3 is 15 residues long. CDR3 sequence reads: CASSIQSQGTDTQYF. DNA of the CDR3: TGTGCCAGTAGTATACAATCGCAGGGCACAGATACGCAGTATTTT. Variable domain in full (rest from reference TRBV19 and TRBJ2-3): DGGITQSPKYLFRKEGQNVTLSCEQNLNHDAMYWYRQDPGQGLRLIYYSQIVNDFQKGDIAEGYSVSREKKESFPLTVTSAQKNPTAFYLCASSIQSQGTDTQYFGPGTRLTVL.

The genes are TRBV5-1 and TRBJ1-1; D is possibly TRBD1 (6 bases). This CDR3 comprises 14 residues. Trimming stripped 1 base from V and 1 base from J, with 8 bases between. Germline CDR1 reads SGHRS; CDR2 reads YFSETQ. CDR3 bases: TGCGCCAGCAGCTTGTTGGGGGCGAACACTGAAGCTTTCTTT. Amino acids: CASSLLGANTEAFF. Full variable domain (outside the CDR3, taken from reference TRBV5-1 and TRBJ1-1): KAGVTQTPRYLIKTRGQQVTLSCSPISGHRSVSWYQQTPGQGLQFLFEYFSETQRNKGNFPGRFSGRQFSNSRSEMNVSTLELGDSALYLCASSLLGANTEAFFGQGTRLTVV.